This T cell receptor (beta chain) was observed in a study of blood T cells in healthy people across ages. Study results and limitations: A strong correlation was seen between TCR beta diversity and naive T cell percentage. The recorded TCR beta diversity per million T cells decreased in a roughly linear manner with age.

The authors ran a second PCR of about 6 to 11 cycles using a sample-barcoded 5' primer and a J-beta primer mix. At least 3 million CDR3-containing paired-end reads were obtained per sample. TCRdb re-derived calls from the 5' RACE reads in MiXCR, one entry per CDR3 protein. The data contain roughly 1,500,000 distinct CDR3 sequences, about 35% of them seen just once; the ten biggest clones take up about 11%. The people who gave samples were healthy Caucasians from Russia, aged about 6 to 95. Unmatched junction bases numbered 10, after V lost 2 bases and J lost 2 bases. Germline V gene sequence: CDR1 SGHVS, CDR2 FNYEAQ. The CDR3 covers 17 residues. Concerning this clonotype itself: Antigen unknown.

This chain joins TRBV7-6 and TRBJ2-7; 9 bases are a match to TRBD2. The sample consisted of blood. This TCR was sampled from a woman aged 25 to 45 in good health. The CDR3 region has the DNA TGTGCCAGCAGCTTACTCGCTAGCGGGACATCCACCTACGAGCAGTACTTC. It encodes CASSLLASGTSTYEQYF.